This note documents a single TCR beta chain sequence. Which antigen it targets is not known. No base-level quality is on record; no much larger clone is a single base apart. Donors were around 37 systemically healthy Caucasian individuals from Russia aged about 6 to 100 years. Roughly 11 milliliters of peripheral blood were drawn from each donor into EDTA-treated Vacutainer tubes. PBMCs were isolated by Ficoll-Paque density-gradient centrifugation, with at least 7 million obtained per sample. Total RNA was extracted from PBMCs with Trizol reagent, with at least 5.5 micrograms obtained per sample. Naive CD45RAhigh/CD27high T cell percentages were measured by flow cytometry on a PBMC aliquot from every donor. The library was generated by 5' RACE. TCRdb names Illumina HiSeq 2500 as the instrument used. The second PCR ran for about 6 to 12 cycles and used a J-beta primer mix along with a sample-barcoded 5' primer. A template-switch 5' adaptor carrying 12 random nucleotides introduced a unique molecular identifier onto each TCR beta cDNA molecule. Each sample yielded at least 3 million CDR3-containing paired-end reads. First-strand cDNA was synthesized from all RNA with the Mint cDNA synthesis kit, primed by a TRBC-specific oligonucleotide. Following uracil-DNA glycosylase treatment, a first 18-cycle PCR with universal primers M1SS and BC2_uni_R was performed on all cDNA. Concerning the study's data processing: For normalization, 1 million high-quality reads, each with a distinct molecular identifier, were randomly selected from each sample. Reads with shared molecular identifiers were discarded instead of being binned into consensus sequences. MiTCR, set to a Q25 quality threshold and the strictest error-elimination algorithm, was used for CDR3 identification, clonotype clustering and error correction. A nonparametric unseen species model using Euler transformation provided a lower-bound estimate of total TCR beta diversity. The public sequencing data were trimmed at Q25 with fastp and processed into clonotypes with MiXCR by TCRdb, which kept only in-frame beta chains. Each CDR3 protein gets just one entry, which takes the most common genes and DNA from the rows behind it. These V and J calls derive from TCRdb rather than the authors' analysis. Present in this sample are 1.5 million or so distinct CDR3 sequences, approximately 39% of which were seen just once. More than 4% of the sample belongs to the ten largest clones.

This sample is drawn from a study of blood T cells in healthy people across ages (dated by TCRdb to the mid-2010s). Looking at the study overall: Template switching captured roughly one uniquely barcoded TCR beta cDNA molecule per two T cells in model experiments. Age-related changes in TCR beta repertoire diversity were measured in the study by deep sequencing normalized with unique cDNA molecular identifiers. Four age groups were formed from the donors: young (average 16 years), middle-aged (more than 35), aged (about 68) and long-lived (about 80). Donors of different ages were randomly distributed across sequencing lanes to avoid experimental bias. The study analyzed two additional independent replicas of 1 million unique cDNA reads from the same blood draw for two donors, one aged 18 to 30 and one aged 80 or older.

The trim is 1 base for V and 8 bases for J, with a gap of 15 bases between the germline ends. For CDR1 and CDR2, the germline V gene lists SGHRS and YFSETQ. From the cysteine up to the phenylalanine, the CDR3 has a length of 14 residues. Only the CDR3 portion is preserved as DNA: 42 bases, with reading frame beginning at the first base. General study outcomes and caveats: As age increased, observed TCR beta diversity per million T cells dropped in a roughly linear way, and a significant reduction was already evident by age 40. The percentage of naive T cells measured by flow cytometry correlated strongly with observed TCR beta diversity. Estimates of total diversity based on one million sequenced T cells were regarded as lower bounds and as underestimates. Bulk unsorted PBMC profiling prevented conclusive comparison of naive and antigen-experienced compartments. Compared with the aged group, the long-lived group had more naive CD4+ T cells, fewer expanded clones and increased TCR diversity, suggesting age selection. Because the CMV infection status of the donors was unknown, age-related changes in expanded clonotypes may potentially have been confounded.

Sequencing was carried out using blood. This chain joins TRBV5-1 to TRBJ1-2; the D gene is not confidently resolved. The source of this sequence is a woman aged 18-30 years in good health. In nucleotides, the sequence is TGCGCCAGCAGCTTGTTTACCTTAGGAGACGGCTACACCTTC. Its protein product is CASSLFTLGDGYTF.